The source of this T cell receptor beta chain is a study of identical twins (dated by TCRdb to the mid-2010s). With regard to the full study: TCR alpha and beta repertoires from monozygotic twins, unrelated adults of various ages and cord blood were deep-sequenced to test whether fetal clonotypes persist. Replicate twin experiments were performed at different times using different library preparation protocols to rule out contamination.

In this sample, this clonotype turned up a few times. What antigen it recognizes has not been identified. It has no much larger one-base neighbor in the sample; base qualities were not kept. The germline V gene provides CDR1 MNHEY and CDR2 SVGAGI. Taken from cysteine to phenylalanine, the CDR3 has 15 residues. Only the CDR3 portion is preserved as DNA: 45 bases, with reading frame beginning at the first base. The trim is 1 base for V and 0 bases for J, with a gap of 8 bases between the germline ends. Only healthy Caucasian donors were included. The twin cohort consisted of three pairs of female monozygotic twins, all aged about 18 to 30 years. Positive isolation kits from Invitrogen were used to isolate CD4+ and CD8+ T cell populations. Library generation was performed with 5' RACE. The sequencer was an Illumina HiSeq 2000. Template switching introduced a universal primer binding site; the final cDNA contained a unique molecular identifier, enabling accurate counting of TCR cDNA molecules. Specific primers in the conserved constant-segment region were used to synthesize first-strand cDNA for TCR alpha and beta chains. To control for contamination, every cDNA library carried two barcodes: a SMART-Mk sample barcode plus Illumina barcodes. TruSeq adapter sequences along with Illumina sample barcodes were introduced in two successive PCR steps. Sequencing of the TCR alpha and beta cDNA libraries was done on the Illumina HiSeq platform using custom primers. Turning to the authors' computational methods: Unique molecular identifiers were extracted from raw reads with MiGEC, and CDR3 positions were determined with MiXCR. For each individual, recombination models were inferred using an EM algorithm with the repgenHMM and IGoR tools. Shared clonotype analysis was performed with the tcR package in R, normalizing sharing by the product of cloneset sizes. To study raw recombination without the effects of thymic and clonal selection, out-of-frame nonproductive sequences were analyzed. Clones were called with MiXCR by TCRdb after fastp trimmed the public reads at Q25, and only in-frame beta chains were retained. CDR3 protein sequences are deduplicated, and each keeps its most common genes and DNA. The V and J calls, along with clone size, are taken from TCRdb and not from the paper's own processing. Within this sample are a few hundred thousand distinct CDR3 sequences, with 6.5% to 9.5% of them counted one time only. The top ten hold around 3% of the sample.

Beyond this particular receptor, the publication reports: Out-of-frame TCR alpha sharing in monozygotic twins was systematically underestimated by recombination models, whereas sharing between unrelated individuals was in agreement with the recombination models. Zero-insertion analyses could be partly confounded by invariant T cells such as MAIT and iNKT, though diverse VJ usage argued against such confounding for most clonotypes. Excess twin sharing in beta out-of-frame sequences was weaker because fewer shared sequences lowered the signal-to-noise ratio. Fewer insertions were carried by abundant cord blood beta clonotypes; a weaker similar trend was observed in young adult naive repertoires, while no such trend was observed in memory repertoires. Because the same donors could not be followed over many years, the conclusions depended on cross-sectional statistical analysis. Compared with coincidental sharing between unrelated individuals, an excess of low generation-probability sequences was observed among out-of-frame TCR alpha sequences shared between twins.

These data were also filed under a second study, of yellow fever vaccine responses in identical twins. Drawing on the second study: According to the authors, in identical twins the way T cells responded to vaccination appeared partly convergent and partly personalized. Focusing on identical twins, the study followed the T cell clones that responded to the vaccine, and did so with precision.

Sample: CD8+ T cells sorted from blood. The rearranged chain carries TRBV6-5 and TRBJ2-3; too little of a D gene remains to name it. The source is a woman aged 18-29 years in good health. At the DNA level, the sequence is TGTGCCAGCAGTTACTATAAGGGTAGCACAGATACGCAGTATTTT. Its protein product is CASSYYKGSTDTQYF.